These 8 T cell receptor beta chains originate from one sample sequenced in a study of T cell changes during pregnancy in multiple sclerosis. Generated by immunoSEQ multiplex PCR, the TCRdb table keeps only in-frame clones and is missing some. Of tens of thousands of clones in the sample, 85% to 95% were seen once. The material sequenced was peripheral blood, taken in the second trimester of pregnancy. The receptors were sampled from a female donor in good health, enrolled as a control in a pregnancy study.

In this sample, this clone turned up once. This specimen includes other DNA sequences encoding the same CDR3. V and J are TRBV18 and TRBJ2-1; TRBD1 matches 7 bases. CDR3 length: 15 residues. Unmatched junction bases numbered 2, after V lost 0 bases and J lost 3 bases. Germline CDR1 is KGHSH and CDR2 is LQKENI. This chain's CDR3 is CASSPPGGYYNEQFF. As DNA, the CDR3 is TGTGCCAGCTCACCACCAGGGGGCTACTACAATGAGCAGTTCTTC.

The V and J genes are TRBV28 and TRBJ2-4; a possible D gene is TRBD1 (6 bases). This CDR3 is built from 14 residues. CDR1 and CDR2 (germline): MDHEN, SYDVKM. V lost 7 bases and J lost 3, with 13 bases in between. CDR3 protein: CASNIQGSKNIQYF. CDR3 sequence (DNA): TGTGCCAGCAACATCCAGGGGAGCAAAAACATTCAGTACTTC.

This chain links TRBV27 with TRBJ1-3; 9 nucleotides match TRBD1. The CDR3 has 13 residues. The trim removed 6 bases at V and 4 bases at J, leaving 1 base unmatched. The germline V gene has CDR1 MNHEY and CDR2 SMNVEV (reference sequence). CDR3 protein: CASSGTGGNTIYF. In DNA form, the CDR3 reads TGTGCCAGCAGCGGGACAGGGGGAAACACCATATATTTT.

The chain recombines TRBV19 with TRBJ1-5; 10 bases line up with TRBD1. The germline gives CDR1 LNHDA, CDR2 SQIVND (reference sequence). This CDR3 spans 15 amino acids. After removal of 7 bases from V and 7 bases from J, the junction contained 10 bases not matched to a gene. The CDR3 loop is CASITTGGALQPQHF. The CDR3 nucleotides read TGTGCCAGTATCACGACAGGGGGCGCGTTACAGCCCCAGCATTTT.

The genes are TRBV6-6 and TRBJ2-3; unclear D gene. CDR1 is MNHNY, CDR2 SVGAGI, per germline (reference sequence). V shed 3 bases and J shed 4 bases, with 11 bases lying between them. This CDR3 comprises 14 residues. The CDR3 bases are TGTGCCAGCAGTTATCCCTCCCCGGCAGATACGCAGTATTTT. It specifies CASSYPSPADTQYF.

V usage is TRBV10-3 and J usage is TRBJ2-1; the match to TRBD1 covers 9 bases. Unmatched junction bases numbered 8, after V lost 10 bases and J lost 4 bases. This CDR3 region has 14 residues. The germline CDR1 and CDR2 sequences are ENHRY and SYGVKD. The CDR3 DNA sequence: TGTGCCAACGACCGGGACAGGGTATACAATGAGCAGTTCTTC. Its protein is CANDRDRVYNEQFF.

The chain recombines TRBV6-5 with TRBJ1-1; 8 nucleotides align to TRBD1. Germline CDR1 and CDR2: MNHEY and SVGAGI. J was trimmed by 7 bases and V by 6 bases; bases with no gene match: 4. CDR3 length: 12 residues. The CDR3 sequence: CASRTGQVEAFF. CDR3 nucleotides: TGTGCCAGCAGGACGGGACAGGTTGAAGCTTTCTTT.

The chain has TRBV28 and TRBJ2-2, with TRBD1 as a possible D gene (6 bases). Between the trimmed V and J ends, which lost 1 base and 5 bases, there was a span of 11 bases. The germline CDR1 and CDR2 sequences are MDHEN and SYDVKM. The CDR3 spans 15 residues. CDR3 sequence (DNA): TGTGCCAGCAGTTTATCGCAGGGGCGAACCGGGGAGCTGTTTTTT. This gives the protein CASSLSQGRTGELFF. Drawing the rest from reference TRBV28 and TRBJ2-2, the complete variable domain is DVKVTQSSRYLVKRTGEKVFLECVQDMDHENMFWYRQDPGLGLRLIYFSYDVKMKEKGDIPEGYSVSREKKERFSLILESASTNQTSMYLCASSLSQGRTGELFFGEGSRLTVL.